This T cell receptor beta chain was retrieved from a study of cytotoxic CD8 clonotypes in ibrutinib-treated CLL. Trimming pared 0 bases from V and 6 bases from J, leaving 1 base between. CDR3 length: 11 residues. Germline V gene sequence: CDR1 SGHVS, CDR2 FQNEAQ. The repertoire was sequenced with immunoSEQ multiplex PCR; TCRdb's copy has only in-frame clones and lacks some. Here the sample spans some 140,000 clones, around 80% being singletons. The chain carries TRBV7-8 and TRBJ2-3, with D uncertain. The sample here was PBMCs, taken after 12 months of ibrutinib treatment. The receptor comes from a human donor with chronic lymphocytic leukemia. The CDR3 DNA reads TGTGCCAGCAGCTTAGCGGATACGCAGTATTTT. Translating it yields CASSLADTQYF.